Here is one T cell receptor beta chain with its context. Produced via immunoSEQ multiplex PCR; TCRdb's table is partial and in-frame only. The sample holds about 240,000 clones, about four fifths seen once. The germline V and J ends were trimmed by 5 bases and 12 bases, with 13 bases remaining between them. Germline CDR1 reads GTSNPN; CDR2 reads SVGIG (reference sequence). CDR3 length equals 10 residues. This record comes from a study of blood T cell repertoires in COVID-19. Specimen: peripheral blood. The chain couples TRBV30 to TRBJ1-1; D is uncertain. The TCR comes from a woman over 75 with acute or convalescent COVID-19. CDR3 residues: CAWRLDPTFF. The DNA of the CDR3 is TGTGCCTGGCGCCTAGACCCCACTTTCTTT.